This T cell receptor beta chain is from a study of blood T cell repertoires in COVID-19. Using immunoSEQ multiplex PCR, the repertoire was profiled, and TCRdb retains in-frame clones only, with some absent. The sample shows 360,000 or so clones, about four fifths of them seen only once. The material sequenced was PBMCs or T cells enriched from blood (not recorded which). The TCR sequence derives from a woman in her forties or fifties who had recovered from COVID-19.

The CDR3 region has the DNA TGTGCCAGCACCGTGGGACAGGGGGCGCATAGCACTGAAGCTTTCTTT. Its protein product is CASTVGQGAHSTEAFF. The rearrangement uses TRBV11-3 and TRBJ1-1; 12 nucleotides match TRBD1. The J segment lost 4 bases and the V segment lost 7 bases, leaving 10 bases of the junction unmatched. Germline assignment: CDR1 SGHNT and CDR2 YENEEA. This CDR3 is built from 16 residues.